This T cell receptor (beta chain) was identified during a study of blood T cell repertoires in COVID-19 (dated by TCRdb to 2020 to 2022). As for the study more broadly: Samples covering the acute and convalescent phases of COVID-19 were provided by collaborators in the United States, Italy and Spain. The repertoires were made available in a free public database intended to serve as a resource for research on the immune response to SARS-CoV-2. Samples came from the ongoing ImmuneRACE study (first 160 participants) plus 1,254 subjects from 6 global collaborators. Sample metadata almost always included a de-identified subject ID, COVID-19 status, age in years and sex. Subjects who had been exposed to COVID-19, were actively infected with it, or had recovered from it provided the deeply sampled blood TCRbeta repertoires that made up the dataset. HLA class I and class II types, where available, came from metadata supplied by the sample provider rather than from assay-based typing. The material from the prospective study consisted of cDNA or gDNA derived from T cells, B-cell-depleted T cells, or PBMCs.

TCRbeta CDR3 regions were amplified from genomic DNA by means of the immunoSEQ Assay, a bias-controlled multiplex PCR. The study's own analysis went as follows. The number of nucleated cells in each sample was estimated from the amplification of reference gene primers within the assay. Sequence reads were collapsed and filtered to measure the absolute abundance of every unique TCRbeta CDR3 rearrangement. For each sample, productive Simpson clonality was calculated by taking the square root of Simpson's diversity index across productive rearrangements. This is the immuneACCESS table as TCRdb keeps it, with only in-frame sequences that have V and J called. A part of the clones is gone; compared with another copy, unresolved V genes explain less than half, and the rest is unexplained. That table furnishes V, J and clone size, whereas the DNA furnished D and trimming. The sample contains around 65,000 clones, around four fifths of them found a single time. The top ten constitute less than 6.5% of the sample.

Each collaborating institution followed its own protocols to collect whole blood in K2EDTA tubes. For TCRbeta analysis, collaborators shipped samples as frozen whole blood, isolated PBMCs, or DNA extracted from either of those sample types. As for this clone: Its antigen remains unidentified. One base away there is no much larger clone; base qualities are not given.

Broad study findings and their caveats: The quantity of clinical and demographic metadata differed by source and by participant and was supplied without curation.

Sequences SGHRS (CDR1) and YFSETQ (CDR2) are obtained from the germline V gene. Counted from cysteine to phenylalanine, this CDR3 has 17 amino acids. Of the read, only the CDR3 DNA is kept; its 51 bases are in frame from base 1. V is pruned by 4 bases and J by 0 bases, leaving 3 bases of the junction without a gene match. Sequences were obtained from peripheral blood. The receptor was derived from an older man with acute or convalescent COVID-19. Here the chain combines TRBV5-1 and TRBJ2-6, and 11 bases in between align with TRBD1. The DNA reads as follows: TGCGCCAGCAGCGGCGGGACAGGGGGCTCTGGGGCCAACGTCCTGACTTTC. It specifies CASSGGTGGSGANVLTF.